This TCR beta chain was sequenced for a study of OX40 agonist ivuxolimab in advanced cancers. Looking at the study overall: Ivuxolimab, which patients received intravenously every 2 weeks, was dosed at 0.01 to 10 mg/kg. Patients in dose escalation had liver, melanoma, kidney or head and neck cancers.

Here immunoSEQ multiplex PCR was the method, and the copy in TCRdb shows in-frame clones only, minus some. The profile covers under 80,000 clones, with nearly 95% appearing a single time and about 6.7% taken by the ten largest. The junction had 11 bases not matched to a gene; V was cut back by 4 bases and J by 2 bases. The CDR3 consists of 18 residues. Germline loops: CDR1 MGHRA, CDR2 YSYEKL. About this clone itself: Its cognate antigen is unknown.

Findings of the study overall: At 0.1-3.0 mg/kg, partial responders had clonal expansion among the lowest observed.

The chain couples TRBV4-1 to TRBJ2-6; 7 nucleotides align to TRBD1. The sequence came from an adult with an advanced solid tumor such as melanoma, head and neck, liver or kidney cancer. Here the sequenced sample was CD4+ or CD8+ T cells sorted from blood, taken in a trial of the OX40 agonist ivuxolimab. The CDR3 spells CASSPPTGPWAGANVLTF. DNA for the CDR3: TGCGCCAGCAGCCCGCCGACAGGGCCTTGGGCTGGGGCCAACGTCCTGACTTTC.